Listed below are T cell receptor beta chains from one sample, sequenced in a study of blood T cell repertoires in COVID-19. Sequenced by immunoSEQ multiplex PCR; TCRdb stores in-frame clones only, minus some. The sample holds fewer than 250,000 clones, roughly 86% seen once. The sequenced sample was PBMCs or T cells enriched from blood (not recorded which). All receptors derive from a woman between 35 and 50 years old in a cohort exposed to, infected with or recovered from COVID-19 (not recorded which). The CDR3 runs from the conserved cysteine through the conserved F or W. D genes are given only for firm matches. Only part of the rows carry a size: once, few, many, or a class if the clone is expanded.

D: -
V: TRBV4-1
J: TRBJ2-3
size: -
CDR3: CASSQDKGMKGTDTQYF
DNA: TGCGCCAGCAGCCAAGACAAGGGGATGAAAGGCACAGATACGCAGTATTTT

D: TRBD1
V: TRBV27
J: TRBJ1-2
size: -
CDR3: CASSPRGRDGYTF
DNA: TGTGCCAGCAGTCCAAGGGGGCGGGACGGCTACACCTTC

D: -
V: TRBV30
J: TRBJ1-5
size: once
CDR3: CAWSGSPGEQPQHF
DNA: TGTGCCTGGAGTGGGTCCCCGGGGGAACAGCCCCAGCATTTT

D: -
V: TRBV19
J: TRBJ2-1
size: -
CDR3: CASTFSPGYNEQFF
DNA: TGTGCCAGTACGTTCTCCCCGGGTTACAATGAGCAGTTCTTC

D: -
V: TRBV13
J: TRBJ1-1
size: once
CDR3: CASSPGRTEAFF
DNA: TGTGCCAGCAGCCCAGGGAGGACTGAAGCTTTCTTT

D: -
V: TRBV10-1
J: TRBJ1-2
size: -
CDR3: CASSESKWGVATF
DNA: TGCGCCAGCAGTGAGTCGAAATGGGGAGTAGCGACCTTC

D: TRBD1
V: TRBV6-1
J: TRBJ1-2
size: -
CDR3: CASSERSGGGGYTF
DNA: TGTGCCAGCAGTGAAAGGTCAGGGGGCGGTGGCTACACCTTC

D: -
V: TRBV7-6
J: TRBJ2-7
size: -
CDR3: CASSLDGGEQYF
DNA: TGTGCCAGCAGCTTAGACGGTGGTGAGCAGTACTTC

D: TRBD1
V: TRBV7-2
J: TRBJ1-2
size: -
CDR3: CASSPQTGIDYGYTF
DNA: TGTGCCAGCAGCCCACAGACAGGGATTGACTATGGCTACACCTTC

D: TRBD2
V: TRBV24-1
J: TRBJ2-5
size: once
CDR3: CATSAGTSGEETQYF
DNA: TGTGCCACCAGTGCCGGGACTAGCGGAGAAGAGACCCAGTACTTC

D: TRBD1
V: TRBV5-6
J: TRBJ1-1
size: -
CDR3: CASSLGGQMNTEAFF
DNA: TGTGCCAGCAGCTTGGGGGGACAGATGAACACTGAAGCTTTCTTT

D: TRBD1
V: TRBV2
J: TRBJ1-1
size: many
CDR3: CASCGRGREAEAFF
DNA: TGTGCCAGCTGTGGGAGGGGGCGGGAGGCTGAAGCTTTCTTT

D: -
V: TRBV19
J: TRBJ1-5
size: -
CDR3: CASIPAPGRKGQPQHF
DNA: TGTGCCAGTATTCCGGCCCCCGGGAGAAAAGGGCAGCCCCAGCATTTT

D: TRBD1
V: TRBV10-3
J: TRBJ1-2
size: -
CDR3: CAISEGTGQIFHGYTF
DNA: TGTGCCATCAGTGAGGGGACAGGGCAGATCTTCCATGGCTACACCTTC

D: -
V: TRBV14
J: TRBJ2-5
size: -
CDR3: CASSPGYQETQYF
DNA: TGTGCCAGCAGCCCGGGGTACCAAGAGACCCAGTACTTC

D: TRBD2
V: TRBV10-3
J: TRBJ2-3
size: -
CDR3: CAISGLAGFTDTQYF
DNA: TGTGCCATCAGTGGACTAGCGGGATTTACAGATACGCAGTATTTT

D: TRBD1
V: TRBV5-1
J: TRBJ1-2
size: -
CDR3: CASSLGGARGPYGYTF
DNA: TGCGCCAGCAGCTTAGGCGGTGCCAGGGGGCCGTATGGCTACACCTTC

D: TRBD1
V: TRBV9
J: TRBJ1-1
size: -
CDR3: CASSSRQGRSDTEAFF
DNA: TGTGCCAGCAGCTCCCGACAGGGTCGATCTGACACTGAAGCTTTCTTT

D: TRBD1
V: TRBV11-2
J: TRBJ1-5
size: -
CDR3: CASSFGDRADQPQHF
DNA: TGTGCCAGCAGCTTCGGGGACAGGGCCGATCAGCCCCAGCATTTT

D: TRBD1
V: TRBV11-2
J: TRBJ1-5
size: -
CDR3: CASSRGTGFNQPQHF
DNA: TGTGCCAGCAGCCGCGGGACAGGTTTCAATCAGCCCCAGCATTTT

D: -
V: TRBV27
J: TRBJ2-7
size: -
CDR3: CASSSPGLGATYEQYF
DNA: TGTGCCAGCAGTTCGCCAGGGTTGGGGGCCACCTACGAGCAGTACTTC

D: TRBD1
V: TRBV9
J: TRBJ1-6
size: -
CDR3: CASSVDGTGYNSPLHF
DNA: TGTGCCAGCAGCGTAGACGGGACAGGTTATAATTCACCCCTCCACTTT

D: TRBD1
V: TRBV9
J: TRBJ2-6
size: -
CDR3: CASSGGQGISGANVLTF
DNA: TGTGCCAGCAGCGGGGGACAGGGTATTTCTGGGGCCAACGTCCTGACTTTC

D: -
V: TRBV19
J: TRBJ2-1
size: -
CDR3: CASRQAYNEQFF
DNA: TGTGCCAGTAGACAGGCTTACAATGAGCAGTTCTTC

D: TRBD2
V: TRBV29-1
J: TRBJ2-3
size: -
CDR3: CSVEGRTDPEAGLAGGSTDTQYF
DNA: TGCAGCGTTGAAGGTCGGACAGATCCAGAAGCGGGACTAGCGGGGGGGTCGACAGATACGCAGTATTTT

D: -
V: TRBV4-3
J: TRBJ2-3
size: once
CDR3: CASSPQAGTDTQYF
DNA: TGCGCCAGCAGCCCACAGGCTGGCACAGATACGCAGTATTTT

D: -
V: TRBV25-1
J: TRBJ1-1
size: -
CDR3: CASSNRQENTEAFF
DNA: TGTGCCAGCAGTAACCGGCAGGAGAACACTGAAGCTTTCTTT